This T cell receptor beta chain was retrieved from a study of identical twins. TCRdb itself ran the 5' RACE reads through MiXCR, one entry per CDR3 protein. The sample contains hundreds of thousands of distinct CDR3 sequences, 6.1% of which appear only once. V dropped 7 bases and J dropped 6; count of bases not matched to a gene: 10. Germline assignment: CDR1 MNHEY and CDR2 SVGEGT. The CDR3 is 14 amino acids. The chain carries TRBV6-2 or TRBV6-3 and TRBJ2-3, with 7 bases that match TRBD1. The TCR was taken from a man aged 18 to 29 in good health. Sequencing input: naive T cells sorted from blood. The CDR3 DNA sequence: TGTGCCAGCACCTACAACAGGGGCGGGGATACGCAGTATTTT. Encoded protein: CASTYNRGGDTQYF.